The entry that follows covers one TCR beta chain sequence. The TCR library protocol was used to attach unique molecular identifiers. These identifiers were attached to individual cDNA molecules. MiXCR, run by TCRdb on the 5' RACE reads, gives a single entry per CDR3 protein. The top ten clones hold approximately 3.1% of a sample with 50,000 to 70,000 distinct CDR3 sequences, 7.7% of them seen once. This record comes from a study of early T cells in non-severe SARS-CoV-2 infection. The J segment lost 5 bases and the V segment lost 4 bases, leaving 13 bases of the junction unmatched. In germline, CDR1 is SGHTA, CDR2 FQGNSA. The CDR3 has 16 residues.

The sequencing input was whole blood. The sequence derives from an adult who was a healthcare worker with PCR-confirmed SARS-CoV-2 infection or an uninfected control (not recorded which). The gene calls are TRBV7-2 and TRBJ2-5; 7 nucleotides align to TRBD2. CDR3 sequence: CASSSGLVLLGETQYF. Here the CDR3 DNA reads TGTGCCAGCAGCTCCGGACTAGTACTTCTCGGGGAGACCCAGTACTTC.